A single sample is the source of the 24 T cell receptor beta chains below, sequenced in a study of CD8 T cells in ankylosing spondylitis. TCRdb ran MiXCR on the 5' RACE reads and lists one entry per CDR3 protein. The table records 300,000 to 400,000 distinct CDR3 sequences, roughly 14% of them present only once. Sequenced input: blood, either unsorted or a sorted T cell fraction (not recorded which). These receptors all stem from a male donor with ankylosing spondylitis or in good health (not recorded which).

This clonotype turned up a few times. The CDR3: CASSLPTNAYEQYF. CDR3 DNA: TGTGCCAGCAGCTTACCGACCAACGCTTACGAGCAGTACTTC. The chain joins TRBV5-6 to TRBJ2-7; D is uncertain. V dropped 2 bases and J dropped 4 bases, with 13 bases sitting between them. This CDR3 contains 14 residues. The germline gives CDR1 SGHDT, CDR2 YYEEEE.

This clonotype was observed many times. The V call is TRBV12-3 or TRBV12-4, the J call TRBJ2-5; TRBD1 agrees at 11 bases. The ends lost 4 bases at V and 4 bases at J; junction bases unmatched: 5. The CDR3 contains 15 residues. The CDR3 is CASSSGQGARETQYF. In nucleotides, the CDR3 is TGTGCCAGCAGTTCCGGACAGGGGGCAAGAGAGACCCAGTACTTC.

This clonotype was counted between two and nine times. The CDR3 here is CASSLPGGTGDNEQYF. CDR3 coding DNA: TGTGCCAGCAGCCTCCCCGGGGGGACAGGGGACAACGAGCAGTACTTC. This chain connects TRBV3-1 to TRBJ2-7; 10 nucleotides line up with TRBD1. Germline CDR1 is LGHDT and CDR2 is YNNKEL (reference sequence). This CDR3 has 16 residues. J lost 5 bases, V lost 4 bases, and 11 bases had no gene match.

At least ten counts were recorded for this clonotype. The CDR3: CASSPGQAWNEQFF. Here the CDR3 DNA reads TGTGCCAGCAGTCCCGGCCAGGCCTGGAATGAGCAGTTCTTC. The V gene is TRBV12-3 or TRBV12-4, the J gene TRBJ2-1; D remains ambiguous. Trimming cost V 5 bases and J 7 bases, with 15 bases left between them. CDR3 length: 14 amino acids.

V usage is TRBV20-1 and J usage is TRBJ2-7, with D perhaps assigned TRBD1 or TRBD2 (5 bases each). Germline V gives CDR1 DFQATT, CDR2 SNEGSKA (reference sequence). CDR3 length: 15 amino acids. V was clipped by 1 base and J by 4 bases, with 17 bases between them. The CDR3 here is CSARGGGPNIYEQYF. In DNA form, the CDR3 reads TGCAGTGCTAGAGGTGGGGGACCTAATATTTACGAGCAGTACTTC.

This clonotype has a handful of counts. The chain links TRBV7-2 to TRBJ2-1, with 7 positions matching TRBD2. Per germline, CDR1 SGHTA and CDR2 FQGNSA. The CDR3 extends over 17 amino acids. The V segment lost 5 bases and the J segment 2 bases; nucleotides outside the gene matches: 12. The CDR3 loop reads CASSTLLATVTYNEQFF. CDR3 nucleotides: TGTGCCAGCAGCACCTTACTAGCGACAGTAACCTACAATGAGCAGTTCTTC.

This clonotype was observed a few times. This chain connects TRBV5-1 to TRBJ1-1, with 12 bases identical to TRBD1. Germline V gene lookup returns CDR1 SGHRS and CDR2 YFSETQ. The ends lost 0 bases at V and 7 bases at J; junction bases unmatched: 10. The CDR3 sequence is 17 residues long. CDR3 loop: CASSLDWDRGRTGEAFF. The CDR3 nucleotides read TGCGCCAGCAGCTTGGACTGGGACAGGGGGCGCACCGGTGAAGCTTTCTTT.

The genes are TRBV5-1 and TRBJ2-7; D not certain. Germline CDR1 and CDR2: SGHRS and YFSETQ. Trimming cost V 0 bases and J 6 bases, with 13 bases left between them. This CDR3 region has 14 residues. The CDR3 is CASSLETSSGEQYF. The CDR3 DNA reads TGCGCCAGCAGCTTGGAAACATCATCGGGCGAGCAGTACTTC.

This clonotype was seen at least ten times. The chain couples TRBV12-3 or TRBV12-4 to TRBJ2-1, with D possibly TRBD2 on 6 matching bases. V shed 6 bases and J shed 2 bases, with 11 bases lying between them. The CDR3 totals 14 residues. The CDR3 reads CASREEGPYNEQFF. In DNA, the CDR3 is TGTGCCAGCAGAGAGGAGGGCCCCTACAATGAGCAGTTCTTC.

The V gene is TRBV11-2, the J gene TRBJ1-4; 7 positions agree with TRBD1. Unmatched junction bases numbered 8, after V lost 5 bases and J lost 5 bases. CDR1 is SGHAT and CDR2 is FQNNGV in the germline V gene. This CDR3 contains 15 residues. This CDR3 reads CASSAYRDRNEKLFF. The CDR3 DNA reads TGTGCCAGCAGCGCCTACAGGGACAGAAATGAAAAACTGTTTTTT.

In its sample, this clonotype was seen a few times. CDR3 amino acids: CASSLEPGAVYEQYF. The CDR3 DNA reads TGCGCCAGCAGCTTGGAGCCGGGAGCGGTCTACGAGCAGTACTTC. The chain links TRBV5-1 to TRBJ2-7; possible D gene TRBD2, 6 bases. Germline V gives CDR1 SGHRS, CDR2 YFSETQ. V lost 0 bases to trimming and J lost 3 bases, with 13 bases between them. This CDR3 comprises 15 residues.

The chain is built from TRBV13 and TRBJ2-2, with D maybe TRBD2 (5 bases). CDR3 size: 17 residues. Germline V CDR1 and CDR2: PRHDT, FYEKMQ (reference sequence). V gave up 7 bases and J gave up 1 base, with 19 bases separating them. DNA of the CDR3: TGTGCCAGCAAGACCCGAGGAGAAGAGGGGAACACCGGGGAGCTGTTTTTT. It is translated as CASKTRGEEGNTGELFF.

This clonotype was recorded a few times. The J gene is TRBJ2-2, the V gene TRBV5-1; perhaps TRBD2 as D (6 bases). Germline V CDR1 and CDR2: SGHRS, YFSETQ. V lost 0 bases to trimming and J lost 1 base, with 7 bases between them. The CDR3 spans 15 residues. The CDR3 here is CASSLGLENTGELFF. The CDR3 DNA follows: TGCGCCAGCAGCTTGGGACTAGAGAACACCGGGGAGCTGTTTTTT.

This clonotype was found a few times. V gene TRBV5-5 combines with J gene TRBJ2-7; TRBD1 is a possible D gene (6 bases). Per germline, CDR1 SGHKS and CDR2 YYEKEE (reference sequence). The length of the CDR3 is 12 residues. Deletions cut 4 bases from V and 6 bases from J, with 11 bases between. CDR3: CASSPPGVEQYF. In DNA form, the CDR3 reads TGTGCCAGCAGCCCCCCAGGGGTCGAGCAGTACTTC.

This clonotype was detected only a few times. V usage is TRBV18 and J usage is TRBJ2-7, with D tentatively TRBD2 (6 bases). Trimming stripped 2 bases from V and 8 bases from J, with 19 bases between. Germline loops: CDR1 KGHSH, CDR2 LQKENI. The CDR3 consists of 15 residues. CDR3 amino acids: CASSPTGSSGEKQYF. CDR3 in DNA: TGTGCCAGCTCACCAACGGGGTCGTCGGGGGAGAAGCAGTACTTC. Variable domain in full (rest from reference TRBV18 and TRBJ2-7): NAGVMQNPRHLVRRRGQEARLRCSPMKGHSHVYWYRQLPEEGLKFMVYLQKENIIDESGMPKERFSAEFPKEGPSILRIQQVVRGDSAAYFCASSPTGSSGEKQYFGPGTRLTVT.

In the case of this clonotype: A much bigger clone sits one base away, suggesting this may be a read error. The chain combines TRBV29-1 with TRBJ2-3; D is perhaps TRBD1 (6 bases). The germline V gene has CDR1 SQVTM and CDR2 ANQGSEA. This CDR3 contains 13 residues. As DNA, the CDR3 is TGCAGCGTCACCAGGGGTAGCACAGATTCGCAGTATTTT. Its protein product is CSVTRGSTDSQYF.

This clonotype was counted a few times. This chain uses TRBV4-2 with TRBJ1-1; perhaps TRBD1 as D (5 bases). Germline V lookup: CDR1 LGHNA, CDR2 YNFKEQ. V was pared by 3 bases and J by 0 bases, with 23 bases between. The CDR3 has 19 residues. CDR3 coding DNA: TGTGCCAGCAGCCATCTTAGTGGGGGGACTACCCACATGAACACTGAAGCTTTCTTT. This sequence encodes CASSHLSGGTTHMNTEAFF.

This clonotype was counted many times. The chain couples TRBV3-1 to TRBJ2-7; D unclear. Trimming removed 0 bases from V and 6 bases from J, with 6 bases in between. The germline CDR1 and CDR2 sequences are LGHDT and YNNKEL (reference sequence). The CDR3 runs to 12 residues. CDR3 DNA: TGTGCCAGCAGCCAAGATTCGGGCGAGCAGTACTTC. Its translation is CASSQDSGEQYF.

The chain couples TRBV20-1 to TRBJ2-7; a possible D gene is TRBD1 (5 bases). Trimming shortened V by 7 bases and J by 6 bases, and 19 bases separated the two germline ends. Germline V CDR1 and CDR2: DFQATT, SNEGSKA (reference sequence). The CDR3 covers 13 residues. The CDR3 loop is CSGTTDRGREQYF. The CDR3 DNA reads as TGCAGTGGGACGACTGACAGAGGACGCGAGCAGTACTTC.

This clonotype has more than one count but fewer than ten. The V and J genes are TRBV7-9 and TRBJ2-4; possibly TRBD1 for D (6 bases). The CDR3 runs to 13 residues. Trimming cost V 5 bases and J 9 bases, with 14 bases left between them. Per germline, CDR1 SEHNR and CDR2 FQNEAQ (reference sequence). The CDR3 loop is CASSPDTGSIQYF. The DNA of the CDR3 is TGTGCCAGCAGCCCCGATACAGGGAGCATTCAGTACTTC. Variable domain in full (rest from reference TRBV7-9 and TRBJ2-4): DTGVSQNPRHKITKRGQNVTFRCDPISEHNRLYWYRQTLGQGPEFLTYFQNEAQLEKSRLLSDRFSAERPKGSFSTLEIQRTEQGDSAMYLCASSPDTGSIQYFGAGTRLSVL.

The chain uses TRBV12-3 or TRBV12-4 and TRBJ1-5, with unresolved D. V was pared by 6 bases and J by 2 bases, with 14 bases between. This CDR3 comprises 15 residues. The CDR3 coding sequence is TGTGCCAGCAGCCAGAGTGGCCATGGCAATCAGCCCCAGCATTTT. Translated: CASSQSGHGNQPQHF.

J is TRBJ2-3 and V is TRBV5-1, with a weak D call TRBD2 (6 bases). Trimming took off 3 bases at V and 5 bases at J, with 10 bases between the two ends. Germline V gene lookup returns CDR1 SGHRS and CDR2 YFSETQ. This CDR3 has 13 residues. CDR3 protein: CASSSRGRDTQYF. The CDR3 region has the DNA TGCGCCAGCAGCTCACGGGGGAGAGATACGCAGTATTTT.

The CDR3 spells CASRLQGSEAFF. Written as DNA, the CDR3 is TGTGCCAGCAGACTACAAGGGAGTGAAGCTTTCTTT. The V gene is TRBV12-3 or TRBV12-4, the J gene TRBJ1-1; the D is unclear. Trimming stripped 6 bases from V and 7 bases from J, with 12 bases between. The length of the CDR3 is 12 residues.

The chain joins TRBV9 to TRBJ1-1, with D maybe TRBD1 (5 bases). The V end lost 0 bases, the J end lost 2 bases, and 17 bases lay between the germline ends. Germline V gives CDR1 SGDLS, CDR2 YYNGEE. The CDR3 has 17 residues. The CDR3 loop reads CASSVDEGLRTNTEAFF. In nucleotides, the CDR3 is TGTGCCAGCAGCGTAGACGAGGGGCTCCGCACAAACACTGAAGCTTTCTTT.